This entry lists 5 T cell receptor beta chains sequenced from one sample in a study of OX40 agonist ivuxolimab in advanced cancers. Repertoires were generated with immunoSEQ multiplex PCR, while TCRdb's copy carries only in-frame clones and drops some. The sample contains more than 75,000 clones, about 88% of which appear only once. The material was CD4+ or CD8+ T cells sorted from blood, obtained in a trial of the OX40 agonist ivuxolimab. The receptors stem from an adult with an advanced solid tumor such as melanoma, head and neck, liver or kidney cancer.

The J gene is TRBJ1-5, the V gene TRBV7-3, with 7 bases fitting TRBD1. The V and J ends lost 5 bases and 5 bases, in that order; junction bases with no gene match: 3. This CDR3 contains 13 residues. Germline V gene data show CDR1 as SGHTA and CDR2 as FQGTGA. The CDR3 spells CASSTQGDQPQHF. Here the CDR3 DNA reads TGTGCCAGCAGCACCCAGGGGGATCAGCCCCAGCATTTT.

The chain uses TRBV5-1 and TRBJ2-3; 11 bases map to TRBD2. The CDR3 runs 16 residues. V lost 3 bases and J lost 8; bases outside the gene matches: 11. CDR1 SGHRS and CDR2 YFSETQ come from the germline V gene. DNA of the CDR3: TGCGCCAGCAGCTCCTCGACTAGCGGGACGGGCGGTACGCAGTATTTT. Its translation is CASSSSTSGTGGTQYF.

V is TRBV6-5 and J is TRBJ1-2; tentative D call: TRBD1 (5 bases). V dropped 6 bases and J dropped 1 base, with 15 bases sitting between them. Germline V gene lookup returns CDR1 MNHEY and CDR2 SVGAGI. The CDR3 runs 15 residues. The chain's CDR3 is CASSKGQAVNYGYTF. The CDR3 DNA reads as TGTGCCAGCAGCAAAGGACAAGCAGTTAACTATGGCTACACCTTC.

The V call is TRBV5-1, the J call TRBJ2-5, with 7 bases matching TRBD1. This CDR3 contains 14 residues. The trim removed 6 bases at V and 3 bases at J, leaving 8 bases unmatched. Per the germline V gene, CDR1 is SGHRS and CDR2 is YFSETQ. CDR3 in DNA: TGCGCCAGCAACCTGGGACAGATGAAAGAGACCCAGTACTTC. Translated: CASNLGQMKETQYF.

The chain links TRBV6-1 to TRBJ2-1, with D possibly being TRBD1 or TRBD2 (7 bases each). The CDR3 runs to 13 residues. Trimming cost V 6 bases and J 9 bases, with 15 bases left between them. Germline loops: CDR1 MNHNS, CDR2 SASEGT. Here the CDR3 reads CASSPGRGGEQFF. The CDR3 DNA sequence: TGTGCCAGCAGCCCAGGCAGGGGGGGTGAGCAGTTCTTC.